The rows below give T cell receptor beta chains drawn from one sample of a study of T-cell reconstitution after alpha-beta-depleted transplantation in children. TCRdb reprocessed the PCR reads via MiXCR and lists one record per CDR3 protein. Counted here are approximately 340,000 distinct CDR3 sequences, approximately 10% occurring once; the ten biggest clones make up 2% to 3%. Source: PBMCs from the stem cell graft donor, taken from the stem cell graft. The receptors come from a human donor who donated a stem cell graft to a child with acute lymphoblastic leukemia. Both conserved end residues are part of each CDR3. D genes are given only for firm matches. Some rows have no size entry. The others give once, few or many, or a class for an expanded clone.

-	TRBJ2-7	TRBV2	-	TGTGCCAGCAGTGCTGTACACGAGCAGTACTTC	CASSAVHEQYF
few	TRBJ2-1	TRBV5-1	-	TGCGCCAGCAGCTTGATCTGGGGCTCGGGCTCCTACAATGAGCAGTTCTTC	CASSLIWGSGSYNEQFF
few	TRBJ2-1	TRBV20-1	-	TGCAGTGCTAGTTCCTGGAATGAGCAGTTCTTC	CSASSWNEQFF
-	TRBJ1-5	TRBV27	-	TGTGCCAGCGGGCACGGGTACAATCAGCCCCAGCATTTT	CASGHGYNQPQHF
-	TRBJ1-5	TRBV20-1	-	TGCAGTGCTAGAGATCAAGGGGGGGATCAGCCCCAGCATTTT	CSARDQGGDQPQHF
few	TRBJ2-4	TRBV12-3/TRBV12-4	TRBD1	TGTGCCAGCAGTCATACGGGACAGTCAAACATTCAGTACTTC	CASSHTGQSNIQYF
few	TRBJ2-6	TRBV5-1	-	TGCGCCAGCAGCTTGGACTTTGGACCTGGGGCCAACGTCCTGACTTTC	CASSLDFGPGANVLTF
-	TRBJ1-6	TRBV27	TRBD1	TGTGCCAGCAGTTTTACAGGGGGCAGTTCACCCCTCCACTTT	CASSFTGGSSPLHF
many	TRBJ2-1	TRBV7-8	TRBD2	TGTGCCAGCAGCTTAGTTGCGGGGGACAATGAGCAGTTCTTC	CASSLVAGDNEQFF
few	TRBJ2-1	TRBV12-3/TRBV12-4	-	TGTGCCAGCGGCGGCGGCGAGAGCTCCTACAATGAGCAGTTCTTC	CASGGGESSYNEQFF
many	TRBJ2-2	TRBV7-2	-	TGTGCCAGCATGTCTAGCCGGATGAGTGGCACCGGGGAGCTGTTTTTT	CASMSSRMSGTGELFF
few	TRBJ1-4	TRBV12-3/TRBV12-4	-	TGTGCCAGCAGAACTATAGGACTGACTAATGAAAAACTGTTTTTT	CASRTIGLTNEKLFF
-	TRBJ2-5	TRBV15	-	TGTGCCACCAGCAGCGGGATGGCAGAGACCCAGTACTTC	CATSSGMAETQYF
few	TRBJ2-7	TRBV18	-	TGTGCCAGCTCACCAATGGGCGCCGGGACATCCGTCTACGAGCAGTACTTC	CASSPMGAGTSVYEQYF
-	TRBJ1-2	TRBV10-3	-	TGTGCCATCAGTGAGTCCTGGGATAACTATGGCTACACCTTC	CAISESWDNYGYTF
-	TRBJ1-6	TRBV7-9	-	TGTGCCAGCGACAGCTCCTATAATTCACCCCTCCACTTT	CASDSSYNSPLHF
few	TRBJ2-6	TRBV14	-	TGTGCCAGCAGCCAAGACAGGGCCGTCCCCTCTGGGGCCAACGTCCTGACTTTC	CASSQDRAVPSGANVLTF
-	TRBJ2-1	TRBV15	-	TGTGCCACCAGCAGAGATCCCGCATTTCTGGACAATGAGCAGTTCTTC	CATSRDPAFLDNEQFF
-	TRBJ2-1	TRBV9	TRBD2	TGTGCCAGCAGCGATGGGACTAGCGGAGGCTCCTACAATGAGCAGTTCTTC	CASSDGTSGGSYNEQFF
many	TRBJ2-2	TRBV19	TRBD1	TGTGCCAGTACCATCCAGGGGGCCGGGGAGCTGTTTTTT	CASTIQGAGELFF
-	TRBJ2-2	TRBV7-2	TRBD1	TGTGCCAGCAGCCCTGACAGGGGGCTGTACACCGGGGAGCTGTTTTTT	CASSPDRGLYTGELFF
few	TRBJ2-6	TRBV4-1	-	TGCGCCAGCAGCCAACCTACAGCCGACGGGGCCAACGTCCTGACTTTC	CASSQPTADGANVLTF
-	TRBJ2-7	TRBV12-3/TRBV12-4	-	TGTGCCAGCAGTTTAAATCTTCTAGCAACAGAGTACTTC	CASSLNLLATEYF
few	TRBJ2-5	TRBV25-1	TRBD2	TGTGCCAGCAGTGACAAGCGGGGTGGGTCCTCAGAGACCCAGTACTTC	CASSDKRGGSSETQYF
many	TRBJ2-7	TRBV12-3/TRBV12-4	-	TGTGCCAGCAGTTTGGGGACGGTGAACGAGCAGTACTTC	CASSLGTVNEQYF
few	TRBJ1-6	TRBV27	-	TGTGCCAGCAGTCTCAGTGGAGGGCCCTATAATTCACCCCTCCACTTT	CASSLSGGPYNSPLHF
many	TRBJ2-1	TRBV5-1	TRBD2	TGCGCCAGCAGCCCTAGCGGGGGGAGCTCCTACAATGAGCAGTTCTTC	CASSPSGGSSYNEQFF
few	TRBJ2-1	TRBV7-7	TRBD2	TGTGCTAGCAGCTTATCCCACCGGACTAGCGGGAGACCCTACAATGAGCAGTTCTTC	CASSLSHRTSGRPYNEQFF
-	TRBJ1-1	TRBV3-1	-	TGTGCCAGCAGCCAAACGTCCCAGATCACTGAAGCTTTCTTT	CASSQTSQITEAFF
few	TRBJ1-6	TRBV12-3/TRBV12-4	TRBD1	TGTGCCAGCAGCCCTCCCGGGACAGGGCAATCACCCCTCCACTTT	CASSPPGTGQSPLHF
few	TRBJ2-3	TRBV7-9	-	TGTGCCAGCAGCGAGGGTACCACAGATACGCAGTATTTT	CASSEGTTDTQYF
few	TRBJ1-1	TRBV12-3/TRBV12-4	TRBD1	TGTGCCAGCAGTATTGGACAGGGGGGAGCTTTCTTT	CASSIGQGGAFF
-	TRBJ2-2	TRBV20-1	TRBD1	TGCTGTGCTAGAGGCGGCAGGGGGCTCGCGAACACCGGGGAGCTGTTTTTT	CCARGGRGLANTGELFF
many	TRBJ2-7	TRBV10-3	-	TGTGCCATCAGCGGTGACTACGAGCAGTACTTC	CAISGDYEQYF
few	TRBJ1-1	TRBV20-1	-	TGCAGTGCGAAGGTCCCGGGCCCCGGGACTGAAGCTTTCTTT	CSAKVPGPGTEAFF
-	TRBJ2-1	TRBV7-2	-	TGTGCCAGCAGCTTAGCAGGTGGGGAGGTGCCCTACAATGAGCAGTTCTTC	CASSLAGGEVPYNEQFF
-	TRBJ1-2	TRBV5-1	-	TGCGCCAGCAGCTTGGCCCGCCCCCGGGGATCTTATGGCTACACCTTC	CASSLARPRGSYGYTF